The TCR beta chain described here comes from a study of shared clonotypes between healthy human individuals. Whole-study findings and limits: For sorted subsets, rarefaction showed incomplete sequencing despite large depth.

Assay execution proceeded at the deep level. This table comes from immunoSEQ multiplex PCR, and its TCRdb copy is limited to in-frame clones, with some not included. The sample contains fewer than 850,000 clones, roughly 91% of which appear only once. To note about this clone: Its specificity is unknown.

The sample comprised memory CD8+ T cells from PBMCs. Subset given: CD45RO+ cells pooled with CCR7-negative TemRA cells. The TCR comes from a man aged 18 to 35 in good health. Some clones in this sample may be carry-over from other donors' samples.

This CDR3 is CASSYYRGDQPQHF. DNA of the CDR3: TGTGCCAGCAGTTACTACAGGGGAGATCAGCCCCAGCATTTT. The chain links TRBV6-5 to TRBJ1-5, with TRBD1 identical over 7 bases. Germline assignment: CDR1 MNHEY and CDR2 SVGAGI. This CDR3 is built from 14 residues. V gave up 1 base and J gave up 5 bases; unmatched junction bases: 2.